The 19 T cell receptor beta chains given below trace back to one sample, sequenced in a study of OX40 agonist ivuxolimab in advanced cancers. Using immunoSEQ multiplex PCR, the repertoire was profiled, and TCRdb retains in-frame clones only, with some absent. The data contain about 69,000 clones, roughly 89% of them singletons. The sequencing used CD4+ or CD8+ T cells sorted from blood, collected in a trial of the OX40 agonist ivuxolimab. Receptors originate from an adult with an advanced solid tumor such as melanoma, head and neck, liver or kidney cancer.

The chain employs TRBV7-2 and TRBJ2-1, with 12 bases matching TRBD2. The ends lost 3 bases at V and 7 bases at J; junction bases unmatched: 4. This CDR3 comprises 15 residues. The germline gives CDR1 SGHTA, CDR2 FQGNSA. The CDR3 here is CASSFLAGGWNEQFF. The CDR3 coding sequence is TGTGCCAGCAGCTTTCTAGCGGGAGGGTGGAATGAGCAGTTCTTC.

The CDR3 DNA is TGTGCCAGCAGACCGGGACAGGGGAAAGGTGGGACTAGCGGGAGACGGTACGAGCAGTACTTC. This codes for CASRPGQGKGGTSGRRYEQYF. The chain has TRBV28 and TRBJ2-7; 14 positions agree with TRBD2. Germline V gene lookup returns CDR1 MDHEN and CDR2 SYDVKM. The CDR3 has 21 amino acids. Trimming removed 6 bases from V and 4 bases from J; junction bases left unmatched: 23.

The V gene is TRBV5-1, the J gene TRBJ2-7; TRBD2 aligns across 7 bases. From germline, CDR1 is SGHRS and CDR2 YFSETQ. Losses at the gene ends were 5 bases for V and 0 bases for J; bases not matched to a gene: 8. The CDR3 runs 15 residues. The CDR3 spells CASSHLADSSYEQYF. The CDR3 nucleotides read TGCGCCAGCAGTCATCTAGCGGATAGCTCCTACGAGCAGTACTTC.

In DNA form, the CDR3 reads TGTGCCAGCAGCCCGGTGGCGGGCGTTGGAGAGACCCAGTACTTC. Residues: CASSPVAGVGETQYF. V and J are TRBV7-2 and TRBJ2-5; D is possibly TRBD2 (5 bases). This CDR3 is built from 15 residues. Germline CDR1 and CDR2: SGHTA and FQGNSA. V lost 5 bases to trimming and J lost 4 bases, with 17 bases between them.

The J gene is TRBJ2-3, the V gene TRBV6-4; no reliable D call. The CDR3 loop spans 14 amino acids. Per germline, CDR1 MRHNA and CDR2 SNTAGT. With 5 bases removed from V and 4 bases from J, the gap between germline ends came to 13 bases. CDR3 bases: TGTGCCAGCAGTACCGATTGGGCTTCAGATACGCAGTATTTT. This encodes CASSTDWASDTQYF.

This clone was detected only a few times. The chain links TRBV6-5 to TRBJ2-7; 8 bases align to TRBD2. The ends lost 0 bases at V and 2 bases at J; junction bases unmatched: 6. The CDR3 is 16 residues long. Germline CDR1 and CDR2: MNHEY and SVGAGI. DNA of the CDR3: TGTGCCAGCAGTTACTCGACGTCTAGCGGGCCCTACGAGCAGTACTTC. Protein: CASSYSTSSGPYEQYF.

V is TRBV7-2 and J is TRBJ2-4; D ambiguous. CDR3 length equals 15 residues. The V end was cut by 0 bases, the J end by 0 bases, with 6 bases between. The V gene's germline CDR1 is SGHTA and CDR2 FQGNSA. The CDR3 DNA follows: TGTGCCAGCAGCTTAGCTCTATTAGCCAAAAACATTCAGTACTTC. Translating it yields CASSLALLAKNIQYF.

V and J are TRBV19 and TRBJ2-7; 7 nucleotides align to TRBD1. The ends lost 6 bases at V and 2 bases at J; junction bases unmatched: 4. CDR1 and CDR2 from the germline V gene are LNHDA and SQIVND (reference sequence). The CDR3 loop spans 13 amino acids. CDR3 coding DNA: TGTGCCAGTAGAAAGACAGGGACCTACGAGCAGTACTTC. Its translation is CASRKTGTYEQYF.

This clone was recorded once. CDR3 amino acids: CASSPSFSRDSGANVLTF. Written as DNA, the CDR3 is TGTGCCAGCAGTCCCTCTTTCTCGCGGGACTCTGGGGCCAACGTCCTGACTTTC. V is TRBV7-9 and J is TRBJ2-6, with D possibly being TRBD2 (6 bases). Trimming took off 6 bases at V and 0 bases at J, with 18 bases between the two ends. The germline gives CDR1 SEHNR, CDR2 FQNEAQ (reference sequence). CDR3 length: 18 residues.

V and J are TRBV7-9 and TRBJ1-6; no firm D call. V lost 10 bases and J lost 9, with 13 bases in between. This CDR3 region has 12 residues. Germline CDR1 and CDR2: SEHNR and FQNEAQ (reference sequence). CDR3 sequence: CATSASGSPLHF. The CDR3 nucleotides are TGTGCCACTTCAGCCTCGGGTTCACCCCTCCACTTT.

J is TRBJ2-5 and V is TRBV6-4; 13 bases map to TRBD2. V shed 6 bases and J 4 bases; nucleotides not matched to a gene: 14. The CDR3 covers 18 residues. From germline, CDR1 is MRHNA and CDR2 SNTAGT. In nucleotides, the CDR3 is TGTGCCAGCAGCCCTGGGACTAGCGGGATCGGGGGGCGAGAGACCCAGTACTTC. It yields the protein CASSPGTSGIGGRETQYF.

This chain connects TRBV7-2 to TRBJ2-7; D possibly corresponds to TRBD2 (5 bases). Trimming left V 1 base short and J 6 bases short, with 10 bases between. This CDR3 region has 13 residues. In germline, CDR1 is SGHTA, CDR2 FQGNSA. CDR3 residues: CASSLGGLGEQYF. CDR3 DNA: TGTGCCAGCAGCTTAGGAGGGCTGGGCGAGCAGTACTTC.

This clone came up a few times. Different DNA sequences within this sample yield the same CDR3. The chain has TRBV5-6 and TRBJ2-7; maybe TRBD1 (5 bases). The ends were cut back, 1 base at V and 3 bases at J, with 5 bases in the middle. The CDR3 is 12 residues long. Germline assignment: CDR1 SGHDT and CDR2 YYEEEE. CDR3 loop: CASSLQGYEQYF. The DNA of the CDR3 is TGTGCCAGCAGCTTGCAGGGCTACGAGCAGTACTTC.

The V gene is TRBV11-3, the J gene TRBJ2-5; no reliable D call. This CDR3 contains 15 residues. With 5 bases removed from V and 5 bases from J, the gap between germline ends came to 18 bases. Germline values: CDR1 SGHNT, CDR2 YENEEA. This CDR3 is CASSAASGSGETQYF. DNA for the CDR3: TGTGCCAGCAGCGCCGCTTCGGGTAGTGGGGAGACCCAGTACTTC.

The V gene is TRBV27, the J gene TRBJ2-2; D call uncertain. Germline values: CDR1 MNHEY, CDR2 SMNVEV (reference sequence). The germline V and J ends were trimmed by 6 bases and 6 bases, with 11 bases remaining between them. This CDR3 comprises 13 residues. CDR3 coding DNA: TGTGCCAGCAGAGACCCCCCGGCCGGGGAGCTGTTTTTT. Translating gives CASRDPPAGELFF.

J is TRBJ2-3 and V is TRBV9; perhaps TRBD2 as D (6 bases). From germline, CDR1 is SGDLS and CDR2 YYNGEE. The CDR3 contains 15 residues. The ends were cut back, 0 bases at V and 1 base at J, with 9 bases in the middle. The CDR3 coding sequence is TGTGCCAGCAGCGTAGGAACGGGAGGCACAGATACGCAGTATTTT. Its protein is CASSVGTGGTDTQYF. The variable domain in full, completed from reference TRBV9 and TRBJ2-3, reads DSGVTQTPKHLITATGQRVTLRCSPRSGDLSVYWYQQSLDQGLQFLIQYYNGEERAKGNILERFSAQQFPDLHSELNLSSLELGDSALYFCASSVGTGGTDTQYFGPGTRLTVL.

The chain is built from TRBV28 and TRBJ1-4; the D is unclear. Germline CDR1 MDHEN, CDR2 SYDVKM. Trimming stripped 6 bases from V and 10 bases from J, with 18 bases between. This CDR3 contains 14 residues. CDR3 DNA: TGTGCCAGCAGCGTGGACGGCAATCCCTTAAAACTGTTTTTT. It translates to CASSVDGNPLKLFF.

This chain joins TRBV10-3 and TRBJ2-6; D not resolved. The CDR3 runs 13 residues. From germline, CDR1 is ENHRY and CDR2 SYGVKD. V dropped 7 bases and J dropped 0 bases, with 4 bases sitting between them. Here the CDR3 DNA reads TGTGCCATCAAGAGCTCTGGGGCCAACGTCCTGACTTTC. Translating it yields CAIKSSGANVLTF.

The gene calls are TRBV28 and TRBJ2-7; 7 bases are a match to TRBD1. This CDR3 has 14 amino acids. Germline V gene sequence: CDR1 MDHEN, CDR2 SYDVKM. The J segment lost 3 bases and the V segment lost 6 bases, leaving 8 bases of the junction unmatched. DNA for the CDR3: TGTGCCAGCAGCGACAGGGCGCAACGCTACGAGCAGTACTTC. Translating it yields CASSDRAQRYEQYF.